Following are 3 T cell receptor beta chains from one sample sequenced in a study of blood T cell repertoires in COVID-19. Clones were read by immunoSEQ multiplex PCR, and TCRdb kept only the in-frame ones, dropping some. The sample has roughly 180,000 clones; less than 90% are singletons. The sample consisted of PBMCs or T cells enriched from blood (not recorded which). The receptors were gathered from a woman aged 45 to 65 who had recovered from COVID-19.

A remark on this clone: Other DNA sequences in the sample encode the same CDR3. The chain joins TRBV18 to TRBJ2-7; a weak D match, TRBD1 (6 bases). Germline V lookup: CDR1 KGHSH, CDR2 LQKENI. CDR3 length: 13 amino acids. V was clipped by 0 bases and J by 7 bases, with 10 bases between them. The CDR3 bases are TGTGCCAGCTCACCACCCCCAGGGGTTGAGCAGTACGTC. It translates to CASSPPPGVEQYV.

The V gene is TRBV9, the J gene TRBJ2-1, with 10 bases that match TRBD2. The CDR3 length is 15 residues. V lost 0 bases, J lost 8 bases, and 5 bases stayed unmatched. Germline CDR1 SGDLS, CDR2 YYNGEE. The CDR3 sequence: CASSVEASGRDEQFF. CDR3 bases: TGTGCCAGCAGCGTAGAAGCTAGCGGGAGAGATGAGCAGTTCTTC.

The rearrangement joins TRBV6-5 to TRBJ1-4; possible D gene TRBD1, 6 bases. Looked up from germline, CDR1 is MNHEY and CDR2 is SVGAGI. Trimming removed 0 bases at V and 7 bases at J, with 15 bases between. The CDR3 spans 16 residues. The CDR3 loop reads CASSYSLGAGGEKLFF. The DNA for the CDR3 is TGTGCCAGCAGTTACTCGCTGGGGGCAGGCGGTGAAAAACTGTTTTTT.